Listed below are T cell receptor beta chains from one sample, sequenced in a study of OX40 agonist ivuxolimab in advanced cancers. The assay was immunoSEQ multiplex PCR, and TCRdb's table has in-frame clones only and misses some. This repertoire shows approximately 58,000 clones, under 90% found once; its top ten account for more than 1.1%. This specimen consisted of CD4+ or CD8+ T cells sorted from blood, obtained in a trial of the OX40 agonist ivuxolimab. The origin of the receptors is an adult with an advanced solid tumor such as melanoma, head and neck, liver or kidney cancer. Each CDR3 is given with its conserved first and last residue. The D gene is left open where the match is weak.

D: TRBD2
V: TRBV27
J: TRBJ2-5
CDR3: CASKPLGSGGTQYF
DNA: TGTGCCAGCAAGCCTCTGGGGAGCGGGGGAACCCAGTACTTC

D: TRBD2
V: TRBV6-5
J: TRBJ2-2
CDR3: CASSLAGGGELFF
DNA: TGTGCCAGCAGTCTAGCGGGAGGCGGGGAGCTGTTTTTT

D: -
V: TRBV7-2
J: TRBJ2-7
CDR3: CASSFWALDAYEQYF
DNA: TGTGCCAGCAGCTTCTGGGCCCTTGATGCCTACGAGCAGTACTTC

D: -
V: TRBV5-4
J: TRBJ2-7
CDR3: CASSFQLGSSEQYF
DNA: TGTGCCAGCAGCTTTCAGTTGGGGTCCTCCGAGCAGTACTTC

D: -
V: TRBV5-1
J: TRBJ2-4
CDR3: CASSNLDGAKNIQYF
DNA: TGCGCCAGCAGTAATTTGGACGGGGCCAAAAACATTCAGTACTTC

D: -
V: TRBV19
J: TRBJ1-1
CDR3: CASSTLGGILNTEAFF
DNA: TGTGCCAGTAGTACGTTAGGGGGGATCCTGAACACTGAAGCTTTCTTT

D: -
V: TRBV7-2
J: TRBJ2-4
CDR3: CASSFPGLKNIQYF
DNA: TGTGCCAGCAGCTTCCCGGGACTCAAAAACATTCAGTACTTC

D: -
V: TRBV9
J: TRBJ1-3
CDR3: CASSVDEEYTIYF
DNA: TGTGCCAGCAGCGTAGACGAAGAATACACCATATATTTT

D: -
V: TRBV30
J: TRBJ2-2
CDR3: CAWSVARNTGELFF
DNA: TGTGCCTGGAGTGTGGCTAGGAACACCGGGGAGCTGTTTTTT

D: -
V: TRBV18
J: TRBJ2-7
CDR3: CASSPSTVRVDNEQYF
DNA: TGTGCCAGCTCACCAAGTACAGTCCGTGTTGACAACGAGCAGTACTTC